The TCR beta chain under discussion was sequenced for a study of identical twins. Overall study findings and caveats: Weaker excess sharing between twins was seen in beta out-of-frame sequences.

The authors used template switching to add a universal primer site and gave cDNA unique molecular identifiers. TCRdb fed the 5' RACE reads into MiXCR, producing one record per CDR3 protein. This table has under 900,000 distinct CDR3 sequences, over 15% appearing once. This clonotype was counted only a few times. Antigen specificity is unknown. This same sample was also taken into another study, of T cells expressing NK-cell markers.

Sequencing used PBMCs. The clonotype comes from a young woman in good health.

The chain's CDR3 is CSVGSENDYGYTF. CDR3 nucleotides: TGCAGCGTTGGGAGCGAGAACGACTATGGCTACACCTTC. The chain recombines TRBV29-1 with TRBJ1-2, with D hard to call. The CDR3 runs 13 residues. Trimming left V 4 bases short and J 3 bases short, with 12 bases between. Germline CDR1 is SQVTM and CDR2 is ANQGSEA.